This TCR beta chain originates from a study of OX40 agonist ivuxolimab in advanced cancers. About the study: People in dose escalation had one of these cancers: hepatocellular carcinoma, melanoma, renal cell or head and neck cancer. Notes on the study in general: On average, a greater number of expanded clones characterised CD8+ T cells relative to CD4+. Partial responders dosed at 0.1-3.0 mg/kg displayed clonal expansion ranking among the lowest.

Note on this clone: The target antigen is unknown.

The data were produced by immunoSEQ multiplex PCR, yet TCRdb's version contains in-frame clones alone and is incomplete. The table has some 40,000 clones, 80% to 90% seen once. Germline V gene sequence: CDR1 GTSNPN, CDR2 SVGIG (reference sequence). The CDR3 is made up of 14 amino acids. The V end was cut by 0 bases, the J end by 2 bases, with 10 bases between. This TCR was sampled from an adult with an advanced solid tumor such as melanoma, head and neck, liver or kidney cancer. The input for sequencing was CD4+ or CD8+ T cells sorted from blood, taken in a trial of the OX40 agonist ivuxolimab. The chain joins TRBV30 to TRBJ2-5; no firm D call. CDR3 region: CAWSVIELQETQYF. Written as DNA, the CDR3 is TGTGCCTGGAGTGTGATTGAACTACAAGAGACCCAGTACTTC. Looking up the rest from reference TRBV30 and TRBJ2-5 gives the full variable domain: SQTIHQWPATLVQPVGSPLSLECTVEGTSNPNLYWYRQAAGRGLQLLFYSVGIGQISSEVPQNLSASRPQDRQFILSSKKLLLSDSGFYLCAWSVIELQETQYFGPGTRLLVL.